The 8 T cell receptor beta chains below were found in one sample sequenced in a study of shared clonotypes between healthy human individuals. Data came from immunoSEQ multiplex PCR; TCRdb stores just in-frame clones and leaves some out. The sample gives under 600,000 clones, 60% to 80% of which show up once; roughly an eighth is in the top ten. Sequencing used PBMCs. The source is a woman between 40 and 55 years old in good health. Some clones in this sample may be carry-over from other donors' samples.

The V call is TRBV7-3, the J call TRBJ2-2; D is unclear. Germline lookup yields CDR1 SGHTA and CDR2 FQGTGA. The CDR3 consists of 12 residues. Trimming stripped 8 bases from V and 2 bases from J, with 6 bases between. DNA for the CDR3: TGTGCCAGCGGCCAAAACACCGGGGAGCTGTTTTTT. This encodes CASGQNTGELFF.

The V gene is TRBV21-1, the J gene TRBJ2-3; TRBD1 is the table's D call and was not checked against the DNA. TRBV21-1 is assigned pseudogene status. The CDR3 length is 15 residues. As DNA, the CDR3 is TGTGCCAGCCACGTAGCAGGGTGCAGAACAGATACGCAGTATTTT. This codes for CASHVAGCRTDTQYF.

This chain connects TRBV7-9 to TRBJ2-7, with 9 nucleotides matching TRBD2. Germline CDR1 reads SEHNR; CDR2 reads FQNEAQ (reference sequence). The CDR3 contains 17 residues. The ends lost 1 base at V and 4 bases at J; junction bases unmatched: 11. As DNA, the CDR3 is TGTGCCAGCAGCTTAGGAAAAAACCTAGCGGGAACGTACGAGCAGTACTTC. It encodes CASSLGKNLAGTYEQYF.

This clone appeared once. The chain has TRBV21-1 and TRBJ2-7; the table gives TRBD2 as D, unverified against the DNA. TRBV21-1 is marked as a pseudogene. The CDR3 has 11 amino acids. The CDR3 here is CASTVYYEQYF. CDR3 DNA sequence: TGTGCCAGCACCGTTTACTACGAGCAGTACTTC.

In this sample, this clone turned up a few times. Distinct nucleotide sequences in the sample also encode this CDR3. The chain joins TRBV15 to TRBJ1-1; D remains ambiguous. The V end was cut by 0 bases, the J end by 0 bases, with 11 bases between. The CDR3 length is 16 residues. Looked up from germline, CDR1 is LNHNV and CDR2 is YYDKDF (reference sequence). CDR3 in DNA: TGTGCCACCAGCAGAGAAGGTGGAGCCCTGAACACTGAAGCTTTCTTT. This encodes CATSREGGALNTEAFF.

Note on this clone: The same CDR3 can be traced to other DNA sequences in this sample. This sequence joins TRBV30 and TRBJ1-5; D is uncertain. Germline V gives CDR1 GTSNPN, CDR2 SVGIG (reference sequence). V lost 5 bases, J lost 2 bases, and 7 bases lay in between. CDR3 length: 12 amino acids. This CDR3 reads CAWAGGNQPQHF. The CDR3, as DNA: TGTGCCTGGGCCGGGGGCAATCAGCCCCAGCATTTT.

The V and J genes are TRBV7-2 and TRBJ1-4; D perhaps matches TRBD1 (6 bases). The V end was cut by 5 bases, the J end by 0 bases, with 19 bases between. The CDR3 sequence is 18 residues long. The germline V gene encodes CDR1 SGHTA and CDR2 FQGNSA. CDR3 sequence: CASSARDIEYATNEKLFF. The CDR3 region has the DNA TGTGCCAGCAGCGCGCGGGACATCGAATATGCAACTAATGAAAAACTGTTTTTT.

The V call is TRBV30, the J call TRBJ1-5, with a possible D match to TRBD1 (6 bases). CDR1 and CDR2 from the germline V gene are GTSNPN and SVGIG (reference sequence). There are 13 residues in the CDR3. Trimming left V 4 bases short and J 5 bases short, with 12 bases between. The CDR3 sequence is CAWIPKGDQPQHF. In nucleotides, the CDR3 is TGTGCCTGGATCCCAAAGGGGGATCAGCCCCAGCATTTT.